Below, 17 T cell receptor beta chains from the same sample are listed, as sequenced in a study of CD8 T cells in Susac syndrome. The authors reverse transcribed about 0.5 to 1 ug RNA with random hexamers. TCRdb called the immunoSEQ multiplex PCR reads again in MiXCR, with one record for every CDR3 protein. The sample carries about 150,000 distinct CDR3 sequences, about 91% recorded once. Sequencing used CD4+ T cells from PBMCs. These receptors came from a human donor in good health.

The V call is TRBV29-1, the J call TRBJ1-1; D gene uncertain. CDR3 size: 13 residues. Germline CDR1 and CDR2: SQVTM and ANQGSEA. V lost 7 bases and J 2 bases, leaving 14 bases between the germline ends. CDR3 coding DNA: TGCAGCGCCAACGGGGTTTTTAACACTGAAGCTTTCTTT. Residues: CSANGVFNTEAFF.

The gene calls are TRBV7-6 and TRBJ1-6; no reliable D call. The V gene lost 3 bases and the J gene lost 0 bases, with 9 bases spanning the gap. Germline V lookup: CDR1 SGHVS, CDR2 FNYEAQ. This CDR3 is 16 amino acids long. DNA for the CDR3: TGTGCCAGCAGCTTGGCGGCGAGCTCCTATAATTCACCCCTCCACTTT. Its protein is CASSLAASSYNSPLHF.

V gene TRBV29-1 combines with J gene TRBJ1-1, with TRBD1 as a possible D gene (5 bases). The CDR3 extends over 12 amino acids. Trimming left V 7 bases short and J 4 bases short, with 13 bases between. Germline CDR1 and CDR2: SQVTM and ANQGSEA. CDR3: CSGQGGATEAFF. CDR3 in DNA: TGCAGCGGCCAAGGTGGGGCCACTGAAGCTTTCTTT.

J is TRBJ2-2 and V is TRBV15, with 8 bases identical to TRBD2. V shed 0 bases, J shed 7 bases, and the junction held 10 bases outside the gene matches. In germline, CDR1 is LNHNV, CDR2 YYDKDF (reference sequence). The CDR3 runs 17 residues. This chain's CDR3 is CATSRDLGRASDGELFF. CDR3 sequence (DNA): TGTGCCACCAGCAGAGATCTCGGGAGGGCCTCGGACGGGGAGCTGTTTTTT.

The chain couples TRBV20-1 to TRBJ2-5; no firm D call. Trimming removed 5 bases from V and 3 bases from J, with 10 bases in between. CDR3 length: 12 residues. Germline-derived CDR1 and CDR2 are DFQATT and SNEGSKA (reference sequence). The CDR3 DNA follows: TGCAGTGCTGGACGCCCTGAAGAGACCCAGTACTTC. Protein product: CSAGRPEETQYF.

V usage is TRBV5-1 and J usage is TRBJ1-5; TRBD1 is a possible D gene (5 bases). CDR3 length: 14 residues. Trimming removed 3 bases at V and 5 bases at J, with 12 bases between. Germline values: CDR1 SGHRS, CDR2 YFSETQ. The CDR3 sequence is CASSSGRGDQPQHF. The DNA for the CDR3 is TGCGCCAGCAGCTCGGGGAGGGGTGATCAGCCCCAGCATTTT.

This sequence joins TRBV18 and TRBJ2-7, with 7 nucleotides matching TRBD1. This CDR3 comprises 14 residues. In germline, CDR1 is KGHSH, CDR2 LQKENI. With 2 bases clipped from V and 2 bases from J, the junction kept 3 bases outside the gene matches. The CDR3 loop reads CASSPSTGTYEQYF. For the CDR3, the DNA is TGTGCCAGCTCACCATCGACAGGGACCTACGAGCAGTACTTC.

V and J are TRBV9 and TRBJ2-1; possibly TRBD1 or TRBD2 for D (6 bases each). Trimming pared 0 bases from V and 9 bases from J, leaving 10 bases between. The germline V gene encodes CDR1 SGDLS and CDR2 YYNGEE. The CDR3 runs to 13 residues. CDR3 nucleotides: TGTGCCAGCAGCGTAGAGGGGGGAGGTGAGCAGTTCTTC. Amino acids: CASSVEGGGEQFF.

The genes are TRBV20-1 and TRBJ1-6; possibly TRBD1 for D (5 bases). Deletions cut 1 base from V and 6 bases from J, with 7 bases between. CDR1 and CDR2 from the germline V gene are DFQATT and SNEGSKA (reference sequence). The length of the CDR3 is 13 residues. In DNA form, the CDR3 reads TGCAGTGCTAGAGGACAGAGTAATTCACCCCTCCACTTT. It is translated as CSARGQSNSPLHF.

CDR3 DNA sequence: TGTGCCATCAGCCCGACAGGGGGAGAGACCCAGTACTTC. Translated, it gives CAISPTGGETQYF. The chain combines TRBV10-3 with TRBJ2-5, with TRBD1 matching 9 bases. Germline V lookup: CDR1 ENHRY, CDR2 SYGVKD. Unmatched junction bases numbered 3, after V lost 6 bases and J lost 4 bases. The CDR3 consists of 13 residues.

The chain has TRBV29-1 and TRBJ2-7; 9 positions agree with TRBD2. The CDR3 is made up of 13 amino acids. The V and J ends lost 6 bases and 6 bases, in that order; junction bases with no gene match: 9. The germline V gene has CDR1 SQVTM and CDR2 ANQGSEA. The DNA of the CDR3 is TGCAGCGTGGGAGGCGGGAGGGCCCGCGAGCAGTACTTC. It codes for CSVGGGRAREQYF.

The rearrangement uses TRBV7-9 and TRBJ1-1; D is undetermined. The CDR3 is 14 amino acids. CDR1 SEHNR and CDR2 FQNEAQ come from the germline V gene (reference sequence). V was shortened by 7 bases and J by 5 bases, with 17 bases between the two germline ends. DNA for the CDR3: TGTGCCAGCACCCTGACCCCGCGGGAAACTGAAGCTTTCTTT. It encodes CASTLTPRETEAFF.

The gene calls are TRBV20-1 and TRBJ2-5; 11 nucleotides align to TRBD2. This CDR3 region has 14 residues. CDR1 is DFQATT and CDR2 is SNEGSKA in the germline V gene (reference sequence). V was clipped by 5 bases and J by 2 bases; unmatched bases: 4. Written as DNA, the CDR3 is TGCAGTGCTTTGACTAGCGGGGAACAAGAGACCCAGTACTTC. Protein: CSALTSGEQETQYF.

In its sample, this clonotype was seen a few times. The gene calls are TRBV4-3 and TRBJ2-7, with D possibly TRBD1 on 5 matching bases. In germline, CDR1 is LGHNA, CDR2 YSLEER. The V end was cut by 0 bases, the J end by 3 bases, with 9 bases between. This CDR3 spans 14 amino acids. The CDR3, as DNA: TGCGCCAGCAGCCAAGACCCGACAGTCTACGAGCAGTACTTC. Translating it yields CASSQDPTVYEQYF.

The rearrangement joins TRBV9 to TRBJ2-3, with TRBD1 matching 7 bases. The V segment lost 4 bases and the J segment 2 bases; nucleotides outside the gene matches: 4. The CDR3 runs 14 residues. CDR1 is SGDLS, CDR2 YYNGEE, per germline. This CDR3 reads CASSLEGATDTQYF. In nucleotides, the CDR3 is TGTGCCAGCAGCCTAGAGGGGGCCACAGATACGCAGTATTTT.

The chain employs TRBV28 and TRBJ1-1; no clear D gene. The CDR3 has 12 residues. V lost 5 bases and J 10 bases, leaving 14 bases between the germline ends. Germline V gives CDR1 MDHEN, CDR2 SYDVKM. The CDR3 reads CASSPPGGSAFF. DNA of the CDR3: TGTGCCAGCAGTCCACCAGGTGGTTCAGCTTTCTTT.

The chain combines TRBV2 with TRBJ1-2, with 9 bases that match TRBD1. Germline V CDR1 and CDR2: SNHLY, FYNNEI. V lost 9 bases to trimming and J lost 2 bases; unmatched junction nucleotides: 10. The CDR3 covers 15 residues. CDR3 DNA sequence: TGTGCCAGTACTATCCGGGACAGGGCCAACTATGGCTACACCTTC. Residues: CASTIRDRANYGYTF.